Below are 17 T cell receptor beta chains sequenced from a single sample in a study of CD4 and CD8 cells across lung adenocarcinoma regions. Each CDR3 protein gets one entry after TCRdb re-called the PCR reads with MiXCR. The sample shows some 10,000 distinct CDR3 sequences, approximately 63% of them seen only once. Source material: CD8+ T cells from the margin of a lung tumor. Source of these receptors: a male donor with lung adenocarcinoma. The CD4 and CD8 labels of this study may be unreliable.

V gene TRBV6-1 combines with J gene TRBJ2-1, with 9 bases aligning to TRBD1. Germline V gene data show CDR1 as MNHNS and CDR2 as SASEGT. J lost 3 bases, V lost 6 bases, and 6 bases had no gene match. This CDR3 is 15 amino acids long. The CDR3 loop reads CASSPGQGVYNEQFF. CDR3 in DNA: TGTGCCAGCAGCCCGGGACAGGGAGTCTACAATGAGCAGTTCTTC.

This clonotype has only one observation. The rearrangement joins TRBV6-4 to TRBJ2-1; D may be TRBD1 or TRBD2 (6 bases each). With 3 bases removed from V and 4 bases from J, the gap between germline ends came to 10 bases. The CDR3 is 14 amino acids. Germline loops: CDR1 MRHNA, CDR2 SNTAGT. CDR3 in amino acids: CASSERGEYNEQFF. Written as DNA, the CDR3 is TGTGCCAGCAGTGAAAGGGGGGAGTACAATGAGCAGTTCTTC.

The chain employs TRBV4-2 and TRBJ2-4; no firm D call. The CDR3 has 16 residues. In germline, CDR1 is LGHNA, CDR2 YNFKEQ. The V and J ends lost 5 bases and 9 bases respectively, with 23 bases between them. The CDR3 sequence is CASSSSPYSKGGIQYF. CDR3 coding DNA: TGTGCCAGCAGCTCCTCCCCGTACTCGAAGGGTGGCATTCAGTACTTC.

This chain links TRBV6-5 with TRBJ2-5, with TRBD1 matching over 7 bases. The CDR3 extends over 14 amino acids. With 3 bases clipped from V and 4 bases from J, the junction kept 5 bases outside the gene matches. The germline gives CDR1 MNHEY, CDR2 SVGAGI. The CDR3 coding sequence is TGTGCCAGCAGTTATTTTGCAGGGGGAGAGACCCAGTACTTC. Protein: CASSYFAGGETQYF.

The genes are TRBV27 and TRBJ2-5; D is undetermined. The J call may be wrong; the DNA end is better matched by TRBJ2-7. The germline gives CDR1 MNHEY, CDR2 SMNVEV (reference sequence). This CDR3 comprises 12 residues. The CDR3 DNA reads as TGTGCCAGCAGCGCTAGACTCGACGAGCAGTACTTC. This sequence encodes CASSARLDEQYF.

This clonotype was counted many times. CDR3 region: CASSSTDTQYF. The DNA for the CDR3 is TGTGCCAGCAGTTCCACAGATACGCAGTATTTT. The rearrangement uses TRBV27 and TRBJ2-3; D gene uncertain. The V gene's germline CDR1 is MNHEY and CDR2 SMNVEV (reference sequence). The CDR3 totals 11 residues. V was cut by 4 bases and J by 2 bases, with 1 base left in between.

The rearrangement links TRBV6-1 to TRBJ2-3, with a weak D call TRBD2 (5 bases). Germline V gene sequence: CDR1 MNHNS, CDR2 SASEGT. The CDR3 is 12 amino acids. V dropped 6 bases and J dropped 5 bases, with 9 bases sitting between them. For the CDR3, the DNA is TGTGCCAGCAGGTCGGGGAAAGATACGCAGTATTTT. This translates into CASRSGKDTQYF.

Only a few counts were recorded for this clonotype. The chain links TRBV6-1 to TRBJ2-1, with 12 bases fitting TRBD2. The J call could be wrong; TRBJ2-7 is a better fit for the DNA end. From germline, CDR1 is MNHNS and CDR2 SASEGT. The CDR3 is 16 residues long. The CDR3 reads CASSEGSSGRAGEQYF. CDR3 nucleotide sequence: TGTGCCAGCAGTGAAGGGTCTAGCGGGAGGGCTGGCGAGCAGTACTTC.

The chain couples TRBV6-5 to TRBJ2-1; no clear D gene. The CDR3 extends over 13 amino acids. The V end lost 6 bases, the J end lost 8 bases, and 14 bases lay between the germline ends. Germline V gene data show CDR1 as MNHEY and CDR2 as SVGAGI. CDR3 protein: CASRYPVTYEQFF. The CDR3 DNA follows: TGTGCCAGCAGGTACCCAGTTACCTATGAGCAGTTCTTC.

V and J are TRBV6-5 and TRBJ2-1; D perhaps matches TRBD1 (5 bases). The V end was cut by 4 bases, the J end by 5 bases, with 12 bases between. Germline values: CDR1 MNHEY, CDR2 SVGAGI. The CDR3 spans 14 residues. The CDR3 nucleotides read TGTGCCAGCAGTTCGACCACAGGAAACAATGAGCAGTTCTTC. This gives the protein CASSSTTGNNEQFF.

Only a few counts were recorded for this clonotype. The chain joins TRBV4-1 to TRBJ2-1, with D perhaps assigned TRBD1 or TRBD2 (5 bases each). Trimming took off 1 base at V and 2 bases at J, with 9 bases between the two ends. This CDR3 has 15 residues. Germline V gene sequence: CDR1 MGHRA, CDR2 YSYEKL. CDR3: CASSQGRGPYNEQFF. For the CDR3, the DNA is TGCGCCAGCAGCCAAGGACGGGGCCCCTACAATGAGCAGTTCTTC.

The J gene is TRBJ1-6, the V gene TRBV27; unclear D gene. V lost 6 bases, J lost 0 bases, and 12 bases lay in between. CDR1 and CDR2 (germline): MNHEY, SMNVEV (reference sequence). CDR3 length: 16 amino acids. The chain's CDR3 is CASSHSQSSYNSPLHF. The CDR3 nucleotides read TGTGCCAGCAGCCACTCGCAAAGCTCCTATAATTCACCCCTCCACTTT.

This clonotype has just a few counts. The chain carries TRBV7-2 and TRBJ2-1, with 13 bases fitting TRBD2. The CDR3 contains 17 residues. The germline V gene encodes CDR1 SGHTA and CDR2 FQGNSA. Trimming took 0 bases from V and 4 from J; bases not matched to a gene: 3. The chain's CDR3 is CASSLAGGLAGYNEQFF. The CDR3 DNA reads TGTGCCAGCAGCTTAGCGGGGGGACTAGCGGGATACAATGAGCAGTTCTTC.

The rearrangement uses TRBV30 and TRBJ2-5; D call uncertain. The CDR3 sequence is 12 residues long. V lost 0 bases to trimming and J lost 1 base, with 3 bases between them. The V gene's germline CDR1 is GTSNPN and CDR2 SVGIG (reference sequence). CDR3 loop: CAWSVGQETQYF. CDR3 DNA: TGTGCCTGGAGTGTAGGCCAAGAGACCCAGTACTTC.

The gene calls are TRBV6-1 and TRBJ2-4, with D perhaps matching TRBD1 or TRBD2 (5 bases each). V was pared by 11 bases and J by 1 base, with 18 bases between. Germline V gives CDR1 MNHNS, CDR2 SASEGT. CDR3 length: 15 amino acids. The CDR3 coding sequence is TGTGCCCGCGCCACGGGGCGGTGCGCCAAAAACATTCAGTACTTC. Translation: CARATGRCAKNIQYF.

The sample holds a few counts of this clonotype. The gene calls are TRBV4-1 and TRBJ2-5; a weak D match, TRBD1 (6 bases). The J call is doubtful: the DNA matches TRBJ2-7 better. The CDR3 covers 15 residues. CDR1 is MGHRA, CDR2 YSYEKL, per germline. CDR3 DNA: TGCGCCAGCAGCCAAGCTGTAAGGACAGCCTACGAGCAGTACTTC. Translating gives CASSQAVRTAYEQYF.

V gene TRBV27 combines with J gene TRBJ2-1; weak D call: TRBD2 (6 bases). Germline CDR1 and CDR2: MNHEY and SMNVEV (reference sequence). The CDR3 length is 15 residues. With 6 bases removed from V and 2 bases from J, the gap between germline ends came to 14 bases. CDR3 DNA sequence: TGTGCCAGCAGCGCCAGGAGGGCCCCCTACAATGAGCAGTTCTTC. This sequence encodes CASSARRAPYNEQFF.